The rows below give T cell receptor beta chains drawn from one sample of a study of CXCR3-negative and CXCR3-positive naive CD8 T cells. Reprocessing the 5' RACE reads, TCRdb reports a single entry for every CDR3 protein and omits DNA. The listing records 110,000 or so distinct CDR3 sequences. Sequenced input: naive CXCR3+ CD8+ T cells from blood. Every receptor here comes from a human donor in good health. Some clones in this sample may be carry-over from other donors' samples. Both conserved end residues are part of each CDR3.

TRBV28	TRBJ2-2	CASSFGGGDTGELFF
TRBV5-1	TRBJ2-3	CASSPTSGNSDTQYF
TRBV7-9	TRBJ1-3	CASSLVVLTEFSGNTIYF
TRBV4-3	TRBJ2-7	CASSQDVAGLSSYEQYF
TRBV25-1	TRBJ2-1	CASSDHFGTGRYNEQFF
TRBV20-1	TRBJ2-1	CSARGGLAPHNEQFF
TRBV6-5	TRBJ2-5	CASCCLVGQGAQETQYF
TRBV6-2/TRBV6-3	TRBJ2-7	CASSSTEGVAYEQYF
TRBV5-1	TRBJ2-7	CASSTGLAGAQYF
TRBV7-9	TRBJ2-1	CASSLGYFRENEQFF
TRBV5-6	TRBJ2-2	CASSLVGLQGTGELFF
TRBV29-1	TRBJ1-2	CSVVSAQGVSYGYTF
TRBV6-6	TRBJ1-1	CASSWDRGNTEAFF
TRBV23-1	TRBJ2-7	CASSQEIRQGAPLYEPYF
TRBV7-8	TRBJ2-1	CASSPRTSGDQFF
TRBV9	TRBJ2-1	CASSAGPGLATGEQFF
TRBV7-2	TRBJ1-5	CASSLRRRGQGTNQPQHF
TRBV21-1	TRBJ1-1	CASSRGLEDHRRPNTEAFF
TRBV9	TRBJ1-2	CASSASDGLNYGYTF
TRBV7-3	TRBJ1-2	CASSPSWGGFTF
TRBV4-3	TRBJ1-2	CASSQAGTGEHYGYTF
TRBV6-2/TRBV6-3	TRBJ2-7	CASGLLYEQYF
TRBV29-1	TRBJ2-1	CSVEPGSYNEQFF
TRBV13	TRBJ2-1	CASSSQARDRGLLFNYNEQFF
TRBV29-1	TRBJ2-2	CSVGRNANTGELFF
TRBV9	TRBJ2-5	CASSVTGKQETQYF
TRBV7-8	TRBJ2-1	CASIGTGEAREWAESSYNEQFF
TRBV10-3	TRBJ1-2	CAISATGGHYGYTF
TRBV20-1	TRBJ2-2	CSAGGTNTGELFF
TRBV29-1	TRBJ2-2	CSVEAGGGVHSNTGELFF
TRBV19	TRBJ2-7	CASGGPYEQYF
TRBV29-1	TRBJ1-1	CSVEDPAGASEAFF
TRBV7-9	TRBJ1-1	CASSPDRGWNTEAFF
TRBV18	TRBJ2-7	CASSPPGGTGLAGYEQYF
TRBV7-8	TRBJ2-5	CASSLVGQGACETQYF
TRBV21-1	TRBJ2-1	CASSKGGLAGEVDDNEQFF
TRBV7-9	TRBJ2-5	CASNPFGGTQETQYF
TRBV5-4	TRBJ2-5	CASAGGLQETQYF
TRBV7-6	TRBJ2-1	CASSPSGSSSYNEQFF
TRBV20-1	TRBJ2-3	CSAPRLAGWADTQYF
TRBV12-3/TRBV12-4	TRBJ1-5	CASSLGAGQPQHF
TRBV7-8	TRBJ1-5	CASSRHRGTGDQPQHF
TRBV6-5	TRBJ2-3	CASSSADRGRDTQYF
TRBV6-5	TRBJ1-1	CATSGQGTSVPEAFF
TRBV6-5	TRBJ1-1	CASSSDSMNTEAFF
TRBV28	TRBJ2-2	CATRSSGELFF
TRBV28	TRBJ2-7	CASSLLQDEYYEQYF
TRBV9	TRBJ2-7	CASSGTSASYEQYF
TRBV28	TRBJ1-5	CASSLQSENQPQHF
TRBV7-9	TRBJ1-1	CASGRRGGTEAFF
TRBV24-1	TRBJ2-1	CATSDLRDGSSYNEQFF
TRBV4-1	TRBJ2-2	CASSQVFGGGPVTGELFF
TRBV7-3	TRBJ2-1	CASSHDRDLNEQFF
TRBV29-1	TRBJ2-7	CSAEDRRGFGYEQYF
TRBV7-6	TRBJ2-5	CASRRHSGQQETQYF